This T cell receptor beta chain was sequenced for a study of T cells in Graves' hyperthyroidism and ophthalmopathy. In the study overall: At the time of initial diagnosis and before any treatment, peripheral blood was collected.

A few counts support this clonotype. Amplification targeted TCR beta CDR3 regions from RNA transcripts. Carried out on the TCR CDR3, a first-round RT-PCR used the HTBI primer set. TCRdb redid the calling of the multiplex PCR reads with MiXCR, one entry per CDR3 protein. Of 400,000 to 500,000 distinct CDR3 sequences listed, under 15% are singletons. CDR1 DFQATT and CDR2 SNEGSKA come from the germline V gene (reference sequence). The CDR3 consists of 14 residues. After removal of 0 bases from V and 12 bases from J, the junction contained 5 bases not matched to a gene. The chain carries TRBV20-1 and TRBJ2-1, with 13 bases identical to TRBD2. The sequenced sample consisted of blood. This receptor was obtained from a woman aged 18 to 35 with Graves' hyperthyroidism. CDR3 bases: TGCAGTGCTAGAGAACTAGCGGGAGGGATCCGGCAGTTCTTC. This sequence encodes CSARELAGGIRQFF.